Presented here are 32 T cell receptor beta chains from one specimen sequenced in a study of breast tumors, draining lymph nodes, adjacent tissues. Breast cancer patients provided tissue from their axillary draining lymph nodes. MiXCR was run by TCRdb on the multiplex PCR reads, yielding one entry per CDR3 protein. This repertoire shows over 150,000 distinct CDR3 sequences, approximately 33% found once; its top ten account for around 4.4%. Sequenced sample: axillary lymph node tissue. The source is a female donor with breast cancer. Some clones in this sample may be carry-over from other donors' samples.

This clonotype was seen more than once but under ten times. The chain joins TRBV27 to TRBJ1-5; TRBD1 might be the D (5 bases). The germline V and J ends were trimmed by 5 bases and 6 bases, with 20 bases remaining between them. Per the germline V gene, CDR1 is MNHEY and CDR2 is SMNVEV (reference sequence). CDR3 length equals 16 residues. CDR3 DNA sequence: TGTGCCAGCAGTCCCTGGGGCCCCCCTGGAGGTCAGCCCCAGCATTTT. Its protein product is CASSPWGPPGGQPQHF.

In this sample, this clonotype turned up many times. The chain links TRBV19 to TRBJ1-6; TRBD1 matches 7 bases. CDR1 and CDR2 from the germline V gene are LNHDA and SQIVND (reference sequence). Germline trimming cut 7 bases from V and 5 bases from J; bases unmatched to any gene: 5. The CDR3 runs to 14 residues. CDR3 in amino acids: CASKGTVDNSPLHF. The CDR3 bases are TGTGCCAGTAAGGGGACAGTCGATAATTCACCCCTCCACTTT.

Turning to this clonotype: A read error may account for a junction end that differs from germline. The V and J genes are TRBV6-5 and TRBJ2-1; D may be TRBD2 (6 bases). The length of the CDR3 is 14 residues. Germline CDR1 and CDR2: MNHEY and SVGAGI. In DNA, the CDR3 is TGTGCCAGCAGTCACTCGCGGCGGGGCAATGAGCAGTTCTTC. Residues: CASSHSRRGNEQFF.

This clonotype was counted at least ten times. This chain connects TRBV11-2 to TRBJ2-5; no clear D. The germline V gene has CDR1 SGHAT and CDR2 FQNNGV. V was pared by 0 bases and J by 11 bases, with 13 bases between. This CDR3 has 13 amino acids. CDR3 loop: CASSLDRLKRQYF. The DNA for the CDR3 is TGTGCCAGCAGCTTAGATCGTCTGAAGAGACAGTACTTC.

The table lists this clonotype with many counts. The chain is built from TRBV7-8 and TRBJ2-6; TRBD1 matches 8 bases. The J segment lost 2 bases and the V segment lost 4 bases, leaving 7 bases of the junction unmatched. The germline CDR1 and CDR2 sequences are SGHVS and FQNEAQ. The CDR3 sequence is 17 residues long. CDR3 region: CASSSRTGPAGANVLTF. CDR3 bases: TGTGCCAGCAGCTCTAGGACAGGGCCCGCTGGGGCCAACGTCCTGACTTTC. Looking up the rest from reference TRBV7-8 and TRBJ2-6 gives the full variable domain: GAGVSQSPRYKVAKRGQDVALRCDPISGHVSLFWYQQALGQGPEFLTYFQNEAQLDKSGLPSDRFFAERPEGSVSTLKIQRTQQEDSAVYLCASSSRTGPAGANVLTFGAGSRLTVL.

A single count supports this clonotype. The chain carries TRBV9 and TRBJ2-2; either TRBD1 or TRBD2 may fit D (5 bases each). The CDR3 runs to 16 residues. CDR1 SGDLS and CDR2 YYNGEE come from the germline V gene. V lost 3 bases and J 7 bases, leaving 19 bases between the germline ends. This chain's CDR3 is CASSANRDPHVGELFF. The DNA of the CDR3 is TGTGCCAGCAGCGCTAACCGGGACCCTCACGTCGGGGAGCTGTTTTTT. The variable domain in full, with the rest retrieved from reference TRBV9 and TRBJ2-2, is DSGVTQTPKHLITATGQRVTLRCSPRSGDLSVYWYQQSLDQGLQFLIQYYNGEERAKGNILERFSAQQFPDLHSELNLSSLELGDSALYFCASSANRDPHVGELFFGEGSRLTVL.

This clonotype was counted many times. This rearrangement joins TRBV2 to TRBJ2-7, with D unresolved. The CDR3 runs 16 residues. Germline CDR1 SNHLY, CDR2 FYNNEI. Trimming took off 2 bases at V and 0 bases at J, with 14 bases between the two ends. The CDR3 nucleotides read TGTGCCAGCAGTGAATTCGGTCAGACGAGCTCCTACGAGCAGTACTTC. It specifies CASSEFGQTSSYEQYF. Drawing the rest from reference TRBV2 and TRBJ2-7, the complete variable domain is EPEVTQTPSHQVTQMGQEVILRCVPISNHLYFYWYRQILGQKVEFLVSFYNNEISEKSEIFDDQFSVERPDGSNFTLKIRSTKLEDSAMYFCASSEFGQTSSYEQYFGPGTRLTVT.

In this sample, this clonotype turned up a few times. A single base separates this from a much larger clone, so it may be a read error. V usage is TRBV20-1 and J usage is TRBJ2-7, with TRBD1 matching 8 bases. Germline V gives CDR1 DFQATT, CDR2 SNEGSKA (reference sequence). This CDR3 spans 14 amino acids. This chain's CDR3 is CSASRGQASSEQYF. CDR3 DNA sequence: TGCAGTGCTAGCCGGGGACAGGCTTCCTCCGAGCAGTACTTC.

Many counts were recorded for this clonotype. CDR3 protein: CASSLGWSQPQHF. CDR3 nucleotides: TGTGCCAGCAGCTTAGGATGGTCTCAGCCCCAGCATTTT. The chain joins TRBV7-2 to TRBJ1-5; the D is unclear. This CDR3 is built from 13 residues. The V gene's germline CDR1 is SGHTA and CDR2 FQGNSA. V dropped 1 base and J dropped 6 bases, with 7 bases sitting between them.

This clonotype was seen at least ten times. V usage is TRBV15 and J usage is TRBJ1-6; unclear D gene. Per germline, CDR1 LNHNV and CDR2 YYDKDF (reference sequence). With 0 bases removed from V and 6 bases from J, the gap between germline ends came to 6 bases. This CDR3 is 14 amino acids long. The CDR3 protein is CATSRDSVNSPLHF. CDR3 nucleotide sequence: TGTGCCACCAGCAGAGATTCCGTTAATTCACCCCTCCACTTT.

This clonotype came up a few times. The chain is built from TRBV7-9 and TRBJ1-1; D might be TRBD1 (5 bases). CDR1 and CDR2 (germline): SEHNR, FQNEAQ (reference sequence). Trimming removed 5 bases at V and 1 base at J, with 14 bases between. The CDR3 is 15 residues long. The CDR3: CASSALQGGNTEAFF. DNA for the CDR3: TGTGCCAGCAGCGCCCTTCAGGGAGGGAACACTGAAGCTTTCTTT. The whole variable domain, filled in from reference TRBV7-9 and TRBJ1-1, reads DTGVSQNPRHKITKRGQNVTFRCDPISEHNRLYWYRQTLGQGPEFLTYFQNEAQLEKSRLLSDRFSAERPKGSFSTLEIQRTEQGDSAMYLCASSALQGGNTEAFFGQGTRLTVV.

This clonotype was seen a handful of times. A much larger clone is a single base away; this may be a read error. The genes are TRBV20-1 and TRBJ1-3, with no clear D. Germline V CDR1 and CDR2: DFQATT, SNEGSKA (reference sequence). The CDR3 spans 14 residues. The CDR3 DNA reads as TGCAGTGCTAGAGATCCCTCTGGTGGAAACACCATATGTTTT. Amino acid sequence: CSARDPSGGNTICF.

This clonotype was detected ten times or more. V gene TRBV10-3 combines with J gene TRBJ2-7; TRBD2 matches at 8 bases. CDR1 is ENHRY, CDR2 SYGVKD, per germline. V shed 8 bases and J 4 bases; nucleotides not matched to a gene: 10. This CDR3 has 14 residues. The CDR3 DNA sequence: TGTGCCATCGCTGATACAAGCGGGGGTTACGAGCAGTACTTC. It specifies CAIADTSGGYEQYF.

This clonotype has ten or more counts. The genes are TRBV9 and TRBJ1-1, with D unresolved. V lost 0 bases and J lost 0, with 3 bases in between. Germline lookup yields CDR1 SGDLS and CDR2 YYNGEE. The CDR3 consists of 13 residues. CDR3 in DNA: TGTGCCAGCAGCGTAGCAATGAACACTGAAGCTTTCTTT. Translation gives CASSVAMNTEAFF.

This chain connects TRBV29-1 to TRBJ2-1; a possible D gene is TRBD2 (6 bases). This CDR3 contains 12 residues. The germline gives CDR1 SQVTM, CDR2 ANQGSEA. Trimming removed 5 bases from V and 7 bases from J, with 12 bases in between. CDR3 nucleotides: TGCAGCGTTCCTCCGACTAGAAATGAGCAGTTCTTC. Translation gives CSVPPTRNEQFF.

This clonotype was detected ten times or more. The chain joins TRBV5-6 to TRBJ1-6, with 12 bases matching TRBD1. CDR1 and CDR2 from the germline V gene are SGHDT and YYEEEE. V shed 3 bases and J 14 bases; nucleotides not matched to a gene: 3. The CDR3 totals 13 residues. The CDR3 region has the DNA TGTGCCAGCAGCTGGGACAGGGGGCGAACCCTCCACTTT. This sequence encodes CASSWDRGRTLHF.

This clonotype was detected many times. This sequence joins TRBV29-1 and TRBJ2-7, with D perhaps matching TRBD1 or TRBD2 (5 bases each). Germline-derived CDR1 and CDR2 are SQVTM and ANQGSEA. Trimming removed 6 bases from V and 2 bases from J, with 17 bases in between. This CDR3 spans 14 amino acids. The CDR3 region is CSVLAPGQTYEQYF. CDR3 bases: TGCAGCGTATTGGCCCCGGGGCAAACCTACGAGCAGTACTTC.

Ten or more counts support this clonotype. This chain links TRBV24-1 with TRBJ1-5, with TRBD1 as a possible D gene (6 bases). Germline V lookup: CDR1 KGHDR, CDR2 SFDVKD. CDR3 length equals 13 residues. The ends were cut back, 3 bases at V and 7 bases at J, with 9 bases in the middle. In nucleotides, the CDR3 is TGTGCCACCAGTGATACAGGGAACCAGCCCCAGCATTTT. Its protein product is CATSDTGNQPQHF.

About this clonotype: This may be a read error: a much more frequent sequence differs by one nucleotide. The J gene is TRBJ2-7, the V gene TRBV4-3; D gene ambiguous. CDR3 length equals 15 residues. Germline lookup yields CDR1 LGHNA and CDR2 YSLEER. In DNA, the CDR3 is TGCGCCAGCAGCCAAGATGACTCAAACCGTAATGAGCAGCTCTTC. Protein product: CASSQDDSNRNEQLF.

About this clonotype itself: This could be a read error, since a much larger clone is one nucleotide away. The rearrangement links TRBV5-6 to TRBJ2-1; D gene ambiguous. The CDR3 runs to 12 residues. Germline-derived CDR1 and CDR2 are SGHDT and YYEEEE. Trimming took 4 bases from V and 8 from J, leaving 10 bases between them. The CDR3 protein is CASSMVGDEQFF. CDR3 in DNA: TGTGCCAGCAGCATGGTCGGTGATGAGCAGTTCTTC.

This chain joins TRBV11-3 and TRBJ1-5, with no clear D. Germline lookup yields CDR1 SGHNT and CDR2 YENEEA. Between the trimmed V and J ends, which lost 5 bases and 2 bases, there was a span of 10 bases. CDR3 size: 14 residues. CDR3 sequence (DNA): TGTGCCAGCAGCCCAGGTGAGGGCAATCAGCCCCAGCATTTT. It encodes CASSPGEGNQPQHF. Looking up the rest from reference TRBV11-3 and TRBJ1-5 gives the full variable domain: EAGVVQSPRYKIIEKKQPVAFWCNPISGHNTLYWYLQNLGQGPELLIRYENEEAVDDSQLPKDRFSAERLKGVDSTLKIQPAELGDSAVYLCASSPGEGNQPQHFGDGTRLSIL.

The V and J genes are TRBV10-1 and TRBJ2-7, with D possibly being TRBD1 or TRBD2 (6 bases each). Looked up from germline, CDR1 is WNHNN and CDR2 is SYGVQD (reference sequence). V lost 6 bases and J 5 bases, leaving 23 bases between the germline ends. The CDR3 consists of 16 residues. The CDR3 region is CASRRGVTPEDDEQYF. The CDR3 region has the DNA TGCGCCAGCAGGAGGGGGGTTACGCCTGAGGACGACGAGCAGTACTTC.

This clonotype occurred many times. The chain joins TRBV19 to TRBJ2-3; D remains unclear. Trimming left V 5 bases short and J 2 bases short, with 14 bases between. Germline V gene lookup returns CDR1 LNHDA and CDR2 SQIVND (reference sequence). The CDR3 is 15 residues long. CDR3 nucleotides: TGTGCCAGTAGTTCCACCCGGATCAACACAGATACGCAGTATTTT. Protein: CASSSTRINTDTQYF.

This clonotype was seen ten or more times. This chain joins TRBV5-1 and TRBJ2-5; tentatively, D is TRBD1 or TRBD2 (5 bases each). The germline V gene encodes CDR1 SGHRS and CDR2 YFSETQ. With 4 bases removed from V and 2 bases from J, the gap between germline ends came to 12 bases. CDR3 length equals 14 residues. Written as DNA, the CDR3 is TGCGCCAGCAGCCTCGGGGCAGGGCAAGAGACCCAGTACTTC. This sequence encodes CASSLGAGQETQYF.

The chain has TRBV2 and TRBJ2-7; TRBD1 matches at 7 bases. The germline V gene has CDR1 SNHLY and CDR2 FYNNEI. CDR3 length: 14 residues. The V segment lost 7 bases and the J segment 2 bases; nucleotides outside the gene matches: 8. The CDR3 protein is CASKTGTATYEQYF. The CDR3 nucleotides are TGTGCCAGCAAAACGGGGACAGCTACCTACGAGCAGTACTTC.

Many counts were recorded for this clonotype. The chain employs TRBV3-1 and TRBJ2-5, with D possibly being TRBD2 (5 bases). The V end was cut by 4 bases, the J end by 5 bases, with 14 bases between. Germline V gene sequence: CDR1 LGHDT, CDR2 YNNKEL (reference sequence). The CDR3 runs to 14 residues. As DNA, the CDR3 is TGTGCCAGCAGCCCTGGGGTAGGAGGTGAGACCCAGTACTTC. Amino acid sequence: CASSPGVGGETQYF.

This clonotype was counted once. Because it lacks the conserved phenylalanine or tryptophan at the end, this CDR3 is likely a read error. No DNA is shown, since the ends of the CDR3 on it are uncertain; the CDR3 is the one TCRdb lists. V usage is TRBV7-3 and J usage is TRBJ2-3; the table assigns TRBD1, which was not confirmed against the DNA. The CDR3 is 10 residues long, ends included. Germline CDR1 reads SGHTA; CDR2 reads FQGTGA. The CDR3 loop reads CASSRPGGGG.

This CDR3 is CASSLEGTLYF. The CDR3 region has the DNA TGTGCCAGCAGCTTAGAGGGGACACTGTACTTC. The rearrangement links TRBV11-3 to TRBJ2-5; a weak D match, TRBD1 (6 bases). This CDR3 spans 11 amino acids. Germline V lookup: CDR1 SGHNT, CDR2 YENEEA. Between the trimmed V and J ends, which lost 0 bases and 13 bases, there was a span of 9 bases.

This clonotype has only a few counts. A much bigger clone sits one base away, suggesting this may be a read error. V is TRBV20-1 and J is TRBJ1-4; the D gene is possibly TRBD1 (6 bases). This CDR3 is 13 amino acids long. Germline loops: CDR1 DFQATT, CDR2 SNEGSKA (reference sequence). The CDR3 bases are TGCAGTGCTAGAGATCAGGGGCCAGAAACACTGTTTTTT. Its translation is CSARDQGPETLFF.

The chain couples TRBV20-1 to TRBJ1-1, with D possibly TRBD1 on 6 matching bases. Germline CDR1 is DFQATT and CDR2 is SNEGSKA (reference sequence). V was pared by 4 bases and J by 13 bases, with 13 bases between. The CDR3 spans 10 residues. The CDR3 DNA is TGCAGTGCTATACAGGGATGGGTTTTCTTT. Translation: CSAIQGWVFF.

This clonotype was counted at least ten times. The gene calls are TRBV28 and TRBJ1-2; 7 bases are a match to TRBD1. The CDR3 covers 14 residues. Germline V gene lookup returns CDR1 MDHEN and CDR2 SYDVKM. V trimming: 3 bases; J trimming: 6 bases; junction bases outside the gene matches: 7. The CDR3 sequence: CASSFPTGWDGYTF. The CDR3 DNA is TGTGCCAGCAGTTTCCCGACAGGGTGGGATGGCTACACCTTC.

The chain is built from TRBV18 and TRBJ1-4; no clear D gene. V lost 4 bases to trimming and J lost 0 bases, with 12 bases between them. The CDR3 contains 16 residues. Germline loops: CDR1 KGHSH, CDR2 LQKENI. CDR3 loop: CASSRALGATNEKLFF. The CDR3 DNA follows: TGTGCCAGCTCACGGGCCCTCGGGGCAACTAATGAAAAACTGTTTTTT.